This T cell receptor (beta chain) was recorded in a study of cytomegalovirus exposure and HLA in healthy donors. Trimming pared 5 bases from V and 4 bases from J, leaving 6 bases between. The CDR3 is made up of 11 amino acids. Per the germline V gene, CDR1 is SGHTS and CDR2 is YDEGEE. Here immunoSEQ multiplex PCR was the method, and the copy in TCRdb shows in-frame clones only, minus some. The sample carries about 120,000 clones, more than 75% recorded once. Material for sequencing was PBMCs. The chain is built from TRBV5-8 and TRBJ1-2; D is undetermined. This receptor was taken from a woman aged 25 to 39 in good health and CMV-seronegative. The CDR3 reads CASSAVYGYTF. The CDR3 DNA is TGTGCCAGCAGTGCGGTCTATGGCTACACCTTC. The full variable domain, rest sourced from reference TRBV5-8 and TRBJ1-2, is EAGVTQSPTHLIKTRGQQATLRCSPISGHTSVYWYQQALGLGLQFLLWYDEGEERNRGNFPPRFSGRQFPNYSSELNVNALELEDSALYLCASSAVYGYTFGSGTRLTVV.